The clone carrying this T cell receptor (beta chain) was seen many times. The data belong to a study of regulatory T cells in long-lasting Graves disease. Arm-PCR with iRepertoire HTBI primers amplified the CDR3 regions for these TCR beta libraries. Per the original data handling: Across samples, roughly 58 TRBV and some 13 TRBJ segments were found. TCRdb analysed the multiplex PCR reads with MiXCR anew, one entry per CDR3 protein. These V and J calls originate from TCRdb's pipeline instead of the authors' own analysis. The sample has 300,000 to 450,000 distinct CDR3 sequences; 15% to 18% are singletons. The CDR3 is 15 amino acids. The germline V gene has CDR1 MNHEY and CDR2 SMNVEV (reference sequence). The ends lost 1 base at V and 8 bases at J; junction bases unmatched: 4. Documented time point: newly diagnosed GD, antithyroid drugs for less than 3 months. The TCR library was made from RNA extracted from PBMCs.

J is TRBJ1-6 and V is TRBV27; 8 nucleotides agree with TRBD1. Source: peripheral blood mononuclear cells (PBMCs), taken at new diagnosis, from a patient treated with antithyroid drugs. The origin of this receptor is a female donor with Graves disease. For the CDR3, the DNA is TGTGCCAGCAGTTTATTTTCAGGGGGCGATTCACCCCTCCACTTT. As protein: CASSLFSGGDSPLHF.